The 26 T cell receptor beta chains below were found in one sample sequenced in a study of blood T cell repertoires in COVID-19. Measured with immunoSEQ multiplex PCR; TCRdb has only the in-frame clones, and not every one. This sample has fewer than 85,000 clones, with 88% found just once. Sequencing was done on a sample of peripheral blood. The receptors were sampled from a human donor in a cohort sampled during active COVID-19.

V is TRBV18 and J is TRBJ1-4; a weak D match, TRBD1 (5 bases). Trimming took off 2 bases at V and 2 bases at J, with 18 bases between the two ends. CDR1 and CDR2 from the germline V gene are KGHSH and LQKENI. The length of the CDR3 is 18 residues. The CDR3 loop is CASSPGQPGRGTNEKLFF. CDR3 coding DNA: TGTGCCAGCTCACCAGGGCAACCTGGAAGGGGCACTAATGAAAAACTGTTTTTT.

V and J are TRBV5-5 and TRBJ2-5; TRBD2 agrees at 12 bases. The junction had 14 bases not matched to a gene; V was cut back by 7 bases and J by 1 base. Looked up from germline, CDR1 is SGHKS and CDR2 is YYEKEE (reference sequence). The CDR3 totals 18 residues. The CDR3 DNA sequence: TGTGCCAGCGGGACCCGGACTAGCGGGGCTGAGCCCCAAGAGACCCAGTACTTC. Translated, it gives CASGTRTSGAEPQETQYF.

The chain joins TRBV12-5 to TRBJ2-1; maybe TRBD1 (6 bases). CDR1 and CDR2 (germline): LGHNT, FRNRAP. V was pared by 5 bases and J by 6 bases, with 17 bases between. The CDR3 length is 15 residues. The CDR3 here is CASGVRQVLGNEQFF. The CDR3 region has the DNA TGTGCTAGTGGTGTGAGACAGGTTCTAGGCAATGAGCAGTTCTTC.

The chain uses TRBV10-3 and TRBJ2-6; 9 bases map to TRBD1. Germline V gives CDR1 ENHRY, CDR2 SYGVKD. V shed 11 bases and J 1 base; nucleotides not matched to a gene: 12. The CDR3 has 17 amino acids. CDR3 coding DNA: TGTGCCGCAAGCCGGGACAGGGCAACTTCTGGGGCCAACGTCCTGACTTTC. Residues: CAASRDRATSGANVLTF.

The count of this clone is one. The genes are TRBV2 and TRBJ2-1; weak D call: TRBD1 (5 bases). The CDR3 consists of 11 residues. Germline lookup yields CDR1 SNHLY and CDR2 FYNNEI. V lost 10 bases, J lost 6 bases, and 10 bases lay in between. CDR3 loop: CANRNFNEQFF. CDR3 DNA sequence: TGTGCCAACAGGAACTTCAATGAGCAGTTCTTC.

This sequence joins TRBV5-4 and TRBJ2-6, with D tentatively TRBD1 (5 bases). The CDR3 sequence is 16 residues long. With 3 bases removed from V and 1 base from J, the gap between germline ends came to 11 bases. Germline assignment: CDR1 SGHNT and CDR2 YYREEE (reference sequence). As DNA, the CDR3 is TGTGCCAGCAGCTGGGGAAAGGGGTCTGGGGCCAACGTCCTGACTTTC. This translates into CASSWGKGSGANVLTF.

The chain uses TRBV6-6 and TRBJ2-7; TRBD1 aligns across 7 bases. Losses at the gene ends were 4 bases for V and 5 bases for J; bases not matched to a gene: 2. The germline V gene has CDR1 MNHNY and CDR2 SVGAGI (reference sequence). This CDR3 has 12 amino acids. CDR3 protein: CASSSTGNEQYF. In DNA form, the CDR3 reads TGTGCCAGCAGTTCGACAGGGAACGAGCAGTACTTC.

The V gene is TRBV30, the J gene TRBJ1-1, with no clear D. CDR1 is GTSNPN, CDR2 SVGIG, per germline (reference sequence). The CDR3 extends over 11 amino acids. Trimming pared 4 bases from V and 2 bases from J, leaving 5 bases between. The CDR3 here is CAWIFNTEAFF. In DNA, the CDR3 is TGTGCCTGGATCTTTAACACTGAAGCTTTCTTT. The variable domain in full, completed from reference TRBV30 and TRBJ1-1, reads SQTIHQWPATLVQPVGSPLSLECTVEGTSNPNLYWYRQAAGRGLQLLFYSVGIGQISSEVPQNLSASRPQDRQFILSSKKLLLSDSGFYLCAWIFNTEAFFGQGTRLTVV.

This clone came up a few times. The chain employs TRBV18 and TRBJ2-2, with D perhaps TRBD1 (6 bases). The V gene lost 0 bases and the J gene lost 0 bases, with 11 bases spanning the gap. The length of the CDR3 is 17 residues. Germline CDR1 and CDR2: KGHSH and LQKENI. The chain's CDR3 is CASSPPVGAANTGELFF. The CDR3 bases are TGTGCCAGCTCACCACCGGTGGGGGCAGCGAACACCGGGGAGCTGTTTTTT.

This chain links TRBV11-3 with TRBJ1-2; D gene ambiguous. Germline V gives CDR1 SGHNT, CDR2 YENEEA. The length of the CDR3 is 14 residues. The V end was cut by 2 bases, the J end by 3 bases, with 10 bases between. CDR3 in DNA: TGTGCCAGCAGCTTAACCCCGGGATACTATGGCTACACCTTC. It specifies CASSLTPGYYGYTF.

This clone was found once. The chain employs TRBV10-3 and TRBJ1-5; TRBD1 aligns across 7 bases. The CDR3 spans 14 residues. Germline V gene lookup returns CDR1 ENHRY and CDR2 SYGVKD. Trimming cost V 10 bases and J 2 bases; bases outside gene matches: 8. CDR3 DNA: TGTGCCACCCTTGACAGGGTGGGCAATCAGCCCCAGCATTTT. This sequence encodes CATLDRVGNQPQHF.

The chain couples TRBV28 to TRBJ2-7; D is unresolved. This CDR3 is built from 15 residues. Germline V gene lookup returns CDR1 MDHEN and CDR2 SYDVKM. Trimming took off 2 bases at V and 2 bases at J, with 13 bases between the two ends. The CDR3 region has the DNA TGTGCCAGCAGTTTAGGTACCGAGATTCCCTACGAGCAGTACTTC. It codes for CASSLGTEIPYEQYF.

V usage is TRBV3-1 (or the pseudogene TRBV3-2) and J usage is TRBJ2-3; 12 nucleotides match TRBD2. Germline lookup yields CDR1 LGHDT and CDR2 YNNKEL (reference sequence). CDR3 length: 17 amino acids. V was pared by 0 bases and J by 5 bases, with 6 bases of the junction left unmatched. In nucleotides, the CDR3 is TGTGCCAGCAGCCAAGATCCTAGCGGGAGGGCCGGAGATACGCAGTATTTT. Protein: CASSQDPSGRAGDTQYF.

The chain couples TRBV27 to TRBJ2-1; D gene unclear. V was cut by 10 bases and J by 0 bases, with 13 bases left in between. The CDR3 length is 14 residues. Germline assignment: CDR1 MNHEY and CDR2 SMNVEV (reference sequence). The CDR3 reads CAIKRTSSYNEQFF. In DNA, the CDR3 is TGTGCCATCAAACGCACGAGCTCCTACAATGAGCAGTTCTTC.

DNA for the CDR3: TGTGCCAGTAGCAACAATGTCCAGGGGGCTGTTGGCTACACCTTC. Protein sequence: CASSNNVQGAVGYTF. The gene calls are TRBV19 and TRBJ1-2; 8 bases map to TRBD1. The CDR3 consists of 15 residues. Germline-derived CDR1 and CDR2 are LNHDA and SQIVND (reference sequence). J gave up 7 bases and V 6 bases, and 13 bases lay outside the gene matches.

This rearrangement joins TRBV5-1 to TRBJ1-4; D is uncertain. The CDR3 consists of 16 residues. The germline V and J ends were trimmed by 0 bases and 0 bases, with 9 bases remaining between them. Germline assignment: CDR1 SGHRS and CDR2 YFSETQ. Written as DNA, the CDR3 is TGCGCCAGCAGCTTGGAGGGAGTTCCAACTAATGAAAAACTGTTTTTT. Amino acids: CASSLEGVPTNEKLFF.

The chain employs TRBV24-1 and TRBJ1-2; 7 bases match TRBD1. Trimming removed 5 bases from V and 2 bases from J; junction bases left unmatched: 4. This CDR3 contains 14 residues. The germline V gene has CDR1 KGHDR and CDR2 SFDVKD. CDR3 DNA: TGTGCCACCAGTGGTAGACAGGGCAACTATGGCTACACCTTC. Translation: CATSGRQGNYGYTF.

CDR3 protein: CASSQEVGFGGLAEPQETQYF. Written as DNA, the CDR3 is TGTGCCAGCAGCCAAGAGGTGGGGTTCGGAGGACTAGCGGAACCCCAAGAGACCCAGTACTTC. The chain employs TRBV14 and TRBJ2-5; 10 bases line up with TRBD2. With V trimmed by 0 bases and J by 1 base, 17 bases remained unmatched. Germline V gene sequence: CDR1 SGHDN, CDR2 FVKESK. The CDR3 spans 21 residues.

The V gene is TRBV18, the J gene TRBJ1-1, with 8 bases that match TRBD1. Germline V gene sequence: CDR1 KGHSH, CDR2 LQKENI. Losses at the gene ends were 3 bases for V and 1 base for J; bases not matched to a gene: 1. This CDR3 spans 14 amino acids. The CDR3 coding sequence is TGTGCCAGCTCACCCGGGACAGGGAACACTGAAGCTTTCTTT. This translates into CASSPGTGNTEAFF.

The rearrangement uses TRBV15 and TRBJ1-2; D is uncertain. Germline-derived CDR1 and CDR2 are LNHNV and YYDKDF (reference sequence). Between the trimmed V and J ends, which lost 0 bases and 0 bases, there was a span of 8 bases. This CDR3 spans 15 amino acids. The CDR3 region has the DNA TGTGCCACCAGCAGAGAGGTCGGTGCTAACTATGGCTACACCTTC. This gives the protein CATSREVGANYGYTF. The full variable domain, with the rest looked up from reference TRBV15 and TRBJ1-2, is DAMVIQNPRYQVTQFGKPVTLSCSQTLNHNVMYWYQQKSSQAPKLLFHYYDKDFNNEADTPDNFQSRRPNTSFCFLDIRSPGLGDTAMYLCATSREVGANYGYTFGSGTRLTVV.

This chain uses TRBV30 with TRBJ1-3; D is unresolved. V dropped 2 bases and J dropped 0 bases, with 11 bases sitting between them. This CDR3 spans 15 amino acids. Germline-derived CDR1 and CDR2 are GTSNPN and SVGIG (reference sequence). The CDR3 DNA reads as TGTGCCTGGAGTCCCCTCCGGGACTCTGGAAACACCATATATTTT. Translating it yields CAWSPLRDSGNTIYF.

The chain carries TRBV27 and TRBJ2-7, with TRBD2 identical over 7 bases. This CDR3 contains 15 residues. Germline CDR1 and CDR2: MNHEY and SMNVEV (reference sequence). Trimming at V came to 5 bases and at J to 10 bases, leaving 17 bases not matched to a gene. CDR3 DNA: TGTGCCAGCAGTACCCGGACTAGTTTGCAGAAAATCCAGTACTTC. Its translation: CASSTRTSLQKIQYF.

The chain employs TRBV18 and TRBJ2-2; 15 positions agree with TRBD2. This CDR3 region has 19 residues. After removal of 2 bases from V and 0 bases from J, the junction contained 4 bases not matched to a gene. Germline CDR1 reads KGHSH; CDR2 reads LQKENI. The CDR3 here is CASSPMGLAGGPNTGELFF. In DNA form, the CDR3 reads TGTGCCAGCTCACCAATGGGACTAGCGGGAGGCCCGAACACCGGGGAGCTGTTTTTT.

The CDR3 bases are TGTGCCAGCCGAGAAGGGGGCGTTCTATATTTATCTGAAGCTTTCTTT. Its protein product is CASREGGVLYLSEAFF. The chain employs TRBV6-1 and TRBJ1-1, with TRBD1 identical over 7 bases. The germline CDR1 and CDR2 sequences are MNHNS and SASEGT. The CDR3 has 16 amino acids. V trimming: 8 bases; J trimming: 6 bases; junction bases outside the gene matches: 18.

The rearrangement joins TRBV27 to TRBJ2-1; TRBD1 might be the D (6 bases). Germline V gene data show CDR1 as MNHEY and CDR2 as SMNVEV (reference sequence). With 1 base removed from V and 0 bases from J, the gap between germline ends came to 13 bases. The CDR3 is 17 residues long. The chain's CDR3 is CASSLLTGLSSYNEQFF. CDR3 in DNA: TGTGCCAGCAGTTTATTAACAGGGCTTAGCTCCTACAATGAGCAGTTCTTC.

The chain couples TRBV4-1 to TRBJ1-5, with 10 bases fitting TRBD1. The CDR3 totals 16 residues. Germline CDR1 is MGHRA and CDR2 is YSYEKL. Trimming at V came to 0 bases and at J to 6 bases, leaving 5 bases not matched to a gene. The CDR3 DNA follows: TGCGCCAGCAGCCAAGATGGGACAGGGGTAGGTCAGCCCCAGCATTTT. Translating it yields CASSQDGTGVGQPQHF.